Detailed here is one T cell receptor beta chain. Its antigen is not yet known. The record has no base qualities; no much larger clone is one base away. Libraries were made using the immunoSEQ multiplex PCR assay. RNA was extracted from all samples and reverse transcribed into cDNA, which served as template for TCR sequencing. SuperScript III was used for first-strand cDNA synthesis, primed with a 2:1 mix of oligo-dT and random hexamers. Amplification bias was assessed with a synthetic immune receptor repertoire, and residual bias was removed computationally. On the study's bioinformatics: Raw reads were preprocessed to remove errors, and CDR3 was defined according to IMGT conventions as the region from the conserved cysteine to phenylalanine. Clonality was computed as 1 minus the Shannon entropy, with the entropy normalized by log2 of the number of productive unique TCRs. Whether each scalp clone was CD4 or CD8 was inferred by checking scalp TCRbeta sequences against the CD4 and CD8 repertoires from sorted blood. Not all clones reach the TCRdb copy of this immuneACCESS table, which keeps in-frame sequences only. Checked studies attribute under half of the gap to unresolved V genes and leave the rest unexplained. V, J and clone size reflect that table, while D and trimming were determined from the DNA. The sample table records approximately 210,000 clones; approximately 57% of these occur just once. Just over 1% of the sample goes to the ten largest clones.

The sample originates from a study of CD8+ T cells in alopecia areata (dated by TCRdb to 2016 to 2019). With respect to the entire study: Treated patients were enrolled in an open-label pilot trial of oral tofacitinib, 5 to 10 mg twice daily, for moderate-to-severe alopecia areata. Scalp clonality was compared among normal scalp (n=4), patchy alopecia areata scalp (n=8), and alopecia totalis/universalis scalp (n=8). The SALT score, which quantifies the percentage of affected scalp surface area, was used to measure disease severity in treated patients. In humans, TCRbeta sequencing was performed on scalp tissue and on sorted CD4+ and CD8+ peripheral blood T cells from healthy controls and from patients with patchy or totalis/universalis alopecia areata. TCRbeta CDR3 regions were amplified by immunoSEQ multiplex PCR using 35 Vbeta forward and 13 Jbeta reverse primers. RNA was obtained with the PAXgene miRNA kit for fixed scalp, the miRNeasy kit for PBMCs, and the RNeasy kit for mouse skin. High-throughput TCRbeta sequencing was used to examine T cell clonal expansion in alopecia areata in both the C3H/HeJ mouse model and human patients. Patients on tofacitinib were biopsied at baseline and after 4 and 24 weeks of treatment, and several of the patients also had a later scalp biopsy. Tofacitinib was administered for 6 to 18 months, and 6 months of follow-up off drug were then conducted to assess delayed response and recurrence. General study outcomes and caveats: Compared with mice, TCR sequences shared between patients were less clear, possibly partly because of HLA diversity across the patient population. With tofacitinib, both scalp clonality and the number of expanded CD8+ clones among the top 100 scalp clones went down significantly. Resident alphabeta T cells in normal human skin are also sequenced, complicating scalp TCR repertoire analysis, unlike mouse skin dominated by gammadelta T cells. Many expanded lesional clones persisted in scalp and blood during tofacitinib treatment, which may partly explain relapse after stopping treatment. Because the treated cohort was small and included a single nonresponder, larger studies are needed to assess links between baseline CD8+ expansion and response. Lesional scalp, especially in alopecia totalis/universalis, showed higher clonality and more expanded CD8+ clones than normal scalp, suggesting antigenic drive.

The CDR3 contains 14 residues, cysteine and phenylalanine counted. Solely the CDR3 DNA is kept, with 42 bases framed from the first base. V is pared back by 4 bases and J by 0 bases, with 11 bases lying between the germline termini. As encoded in the germline V gene, CDR1 is SGHRS while CDR2 is YFSETQ. The sample's time point label, in plain terms: 24 weeks on oral tofacitinib. The treatment or condition label, read with the paper, signifies: oral pan-JAK inhibitor, 5-10 mg twice daily. Peripheral blood and lesional scalp punch biopsies were obtained from patients with alopecia areata. PBMCs were isolated by density centrifugation and stained for CD3, CD4 and CD8, and CD4+ and CD8+ T cells were sorted on a FACSAria.

This clonotype was sampled from a human donor with alopecia areata. This chain is built from TRBV5-1 and TRBJ2-7; 6 matching bases give a weak D call of TRBD1. The starting material was CD4+ T cells sorted from blood, obtained at week 24, from a patient treated with tofacitinib. The CDR3: CASSADRISYEQYF. The DNA reads TGCGCCAGCAGCGCGGACAGAATCTCCTACGAGCAGTACTTC.